The 26 T cell receptor beta chains in this list originate from one sample, sequenced in a study of cytomegalovirus exposure and HLA in healthy donors. TCRdb's table, derived via immunoSEQ multiplex PCR, lists solely in-frame clones and lacks some. The table lists roughly 56,000 clones, roughly nine tenths of them singletons. The sequencing input was PBMCs. These receptors were taken from a woman aged 30 to 39 in good health and CMV-seronegative.

This sequence joins TRBV30 and TRBJ1-3; no clear D. Per germline, CDR1 GTSNPN and CDR2 SVGIG (reference sequence). Trimming left V 4 bases short and J 0 bases short, with 7 bases between. The CDR3 runs to 13 residues. The CDR3 DNA reads TGTGCCTGGAATTCTGTCTCTGGAAACACCATATATTTT. This sequence encodes CAWNSVSGNTIYF.

The genes are TRBV6-5 and TRBJ2-3, with TRBD1 as a possible D gene (6 bases). Germline V lookup: CDR1 MNHEY, CDR2 SVGAGI. Between the trimmed V and J ends, which lost 7 bases and 0 bases, there was a span of 11 bases. The CDR3 consists of 14 residues. CDR3 bases: TGTGCCAGCACAGGGGCTTGGAGCACAGATACGCAGTATTTT. Its translation is CASTGAWSTDTQYF.

The V call is TRBV27, the J call TRBJ2-1; D might be TRBD2 (5 bases). The CDR3 has 16 residues. CDR1 and CDR2 (germline): MNHEY, SMNVEV (reference sequence). With 5 bases removed from V and 6 bases from J, the gap between germline ends came to 20 bases. CDR3 sequence: CASSPRADATVNEQFF. DNA of the CDR3: TGTGCCAGCAGTCCCCGAGCGGATGCGACGGTCAATGAGCAGTTCTTC.

The chain is built from TRBV5-4 and TRBJ2-2; TRBD2 aligns across 7 bases. Germline lookup yields CDR1 SGHNT and CDR2 YYREEE (reference sequence). V shed 2 bases, J shed 0 bases, and the junction held 7 bases outside the gene matches. The length of the CDR3 is 17 residues. DNA for the CDR3: TGTGCCAGCAGCTTTGGCGCGGCGGGAGCGAACACCGGGGAGCTGTTTTTT. Translating it yields CASSFGAAGANTGELFF. Filled out from reference TRBV5-4 and TRBJ2-2, the complete variable domain reads ETGVTQSPTHLIKTRGQQVTLRCSSQSGHNTVSWYQQALGQGPQFIFQYYREEENGRGNFPPRFSGLQFPNYSSELNVNALELDDSALYLCASSFGAAGANTGELFFGEGSRLTVL.

The chain couples TRBV28 to TRBJ2-7; 8 bases map to TRBD1. The V and J ends lost 5 bases and 2 bases, in that order; junction bases with no gene match: 2. The CDR3 contains 13 residues. Germline CDR1 MDHEN, CDR2 SYDVKM. CDR3 DNA: TGTGCCAGCAGTCTACAGGGGGCCTACGAGCAGTACTTC. Translation gives CASSLQGAYEQYF.

This rearrangement joins TRBV18 to TRBJ1-1; 8 positions agree with TRBD1. Germline CDR1 reads KGHSH; CDR2 reads LQKENI. This CDR3 is 13 amino acids long. V shed 3 bases and J 3 bases; nucleotides not matched to a gene: 0. The CDR3 loop is CASSPGQDTEAFF. The CDR3 DNA is TGTGCCAGCTCACCGGGACAGGACACTGAAGCTTTCTTT.

The chain joins TRBV25-1 to TRBJ1-1; D is perhaps TRBD1 (5 bases). Germline CDR1 MGHDK, CDR2 SYGVNS. The V and J ends lost 6 bases and 11 bases respectively, with 22 bases between them. The CDR3 runs to 14 residues. This chain's CDR3 is CASRGGSARLKAFF. The CDR3, as DNA: TGTGCCAGCAGGGGGGGGAGCGCCAGGCTGAAGGCTTTCTTT.

The CDR3 loop reads CASSGDSGSLSYEQYF. The CDR3 bases are TGTGCCAGCAGTGGTGATAGCGGGTCCCTCTCCTACGAGCAGTACTTC. This chain uses TRBV28 with TRBJ2-7, with 7 nucleotides matching TRBD2. Per the germline V gene, CDR1 is MDHEN and CDR2 is SYDVKM. V shed 5 bases, J shed 0 bases, and the junction held 10 bases outside the gene matches. The CDR3 is 16 amino acids.

This rearrangement joins TRBV19 to TRBJ2-1; 10 bases are a match to TRBD2. The CDR3 runs 17 residues. V lost 7 bases, J lost 2 bases, and 11 bases stayed unmatched. Germline values: CDR1 LNHDA, CDR2 SQIVND (reference sequence). For the CDR3, the DNA is TGTGCCAGTAAACGGGGGACTAGCGCTAGAACCTACAATGAGCAGTTCTTC. It specifies CASKRGTSARTYNEQFF.

The chain carries TRBV5-1 and TRBJ2-2, with no clear D. V was shortened by 4 bases and J by 6 bases, with 10 bases between the two germline ends. Looked up from germline, CDR1 is SGHRS and CDR2 is YFSETQ. The CDR3 extends over 13 amino acids. The CDR3 bases are TGCGCCAGCAGCGTGGGGTTAGCCGGGGAGCTGTTTTTT. Protein sequence: CASSVGLAGELFF.

The V gene is TRBV11-2, the J gene TRBJ2-1; a weak D match, TRBD2 (6 bases). This CDR3 is 11 amino acids long. Per germline, CDR1 SGHAT and CDR2 FQNNGV. The V end was cut by 6 bases, the J end by 9 bases, with 9 bases between. CDR3 sequence (DNA): TGTGCCAGCAGTTCCGGGGGTGAGCAGTTCTTC. Amino acids: CASSSGGEQFF.

This rearrangement joins TRBV2 to TRBJ1-4; TRBD1 agrees at 11 bases. This CDR3 has 16 amino acids. The J segment lost 4 bases and the V segment lost 8 bases, leaving 9 bases of the junction unmatched. CDR1 and CDR2 (germline): SNHLY, FYNNEI. CDR3 in amino acids: CASRWDRGENNEKLFF. The CDR3 nucleotides read TGTGCCAGCCGATGGGACAGGGGGGAAAATAATGAAAAACTGTTTTTT.

The chain links TRBV19 to TRBJ2-1; D remains unclear. This CDR3 spans 16 amino acids. The V gene lost 4 bases and the J gene lost 2 bases, with 15 bases spanning the gap. Germline assignment: CDR1 LNHDA and CDR2 SQIVND (reference sequence). CDR3 loop: CASSTTPGGTYNEQFF. The CDR3 DNA reads TGTGCCAGTAGTACCACCCCTGGCGGAACCTACAATGAGCAGTTCTTC.

The chain recombines TRBV2 with TRBJ1-5; D possibly corresponds to TRBD1 (5 bases). The CDR3 sequence is 14 residues long. CDR1 and CDR2 from the germline V gene are SNHLY and FYNNEI. Trimming removed 6 bases from V and 3 bases from J, with 12 bases in between. CDR3 loop: CASRPDRDNQPQHF. Here the CDR3 DNA reads TGTGCCAGCAGGCCTGACAGAGACAATCAGCCCCAGCATTTT.

The chain employs TRBV2 and TRBJ2-1, with 10 positions matching TRBD2. The CDR3 loop spans 15 amino acids. Germline V gives CDR1 SNHLY, CDR2 FYNNEI. After removal of 8 bases from V and 4 bases from J, the junction contained 8 bases not matched to a gene. CDR3 amino acids: CASAYWTSGYNEQFF. The CDR3 DNA reads TGTGCCAGCGCCTACTGGACTAGCGGTTACAATGAGCAGTTCTTC.

This chain connects TRBV7-9 to TRBJ2-3; TRBD2 matches at 8 bases. Germline V gene sequence: CDR1 SEHNR, CDR2 FQNEAQ (reference sequence). V dropped 7 bases and J dropped 2; count of bases not matched to a gene: 5. The CDR3 length is 14 residues. CDR3 bases: TGTGCCAGCACCACTAGCGGAACCACAGATACGCAGTATTTT. The encoded protein is CASTTSGTTDTQYF.

J is TRBJ2-7 and V is TRBV5-1; 7 bases fit TRBD1. CDR3 length equals 15 residues. With 3 bases clipped from V and 1 base from J, the junction kept 7 bases outside the gene matches. Germline values: CDR1 SGHRS, CDR2 YFSETQ. The CDR3, as DNA: TGCGCCAGCAGCTCCTCCGGACAGGTATCCTACGAGCAGTACTTC. This translates into CASSSSGQVSYEQYF.

The chain uses TRBV19 and TRBJ1-1; TRBD1 might be the D (5 bases). Trimming cost V 3 bases and J 5 bases, with 7 bases left between them. CDR1 and CDR2 (germline): LNHDA, SQIVND (reference sequence). The CDR3 is made up of 12 amino acids. The DNA for the CDR3 is TGTGCCAGTAGTATGGGGCTTACTGAAGCTTTCTTT. Amino acids: CASSMGLTEAFF.

The rearrangement joins TRBV5-6 to TRBJ1-5, with unresolved D. V shed 0 bases and J shed 3 bases, with 10 bases lying between them. This CDR3 spans 15 amino acids. The germline V gene encodes CDR1 SGHDT and CDR2 YYEEEE. The CDR3 here is CASSLGSYPNQPQHF. The DNA for the CDR3 is TGTGCCAGCAGCTTGGGTAGCTATCCCAATCAGCCCCAGCATTTT.

This rearrangement joins TRBV6-5 to TRBJ2-3; no clear D. Per the germline V gene, CDR1 is MNHEY and CDR2 is SVGAGI. V was pared by 2 bases and J by 1 base, with 4 bases between. CDR3 length equals 13 residues. CDR3 sequence (DNA): TGTGCCAGCAGTTACCTAGGCACAGATACGCAGTATTTT. It codes for CASSYLGTDTQYF.

The chain joins TRBV7-9 to TRBJ2-3; TRBD2 matches 7 bases. The V and J ends lost 1 base and 3 bases, in that order; junction bases with no gene match: 10. CDR3 size: 17 residues. Germline CDR1 SEHNR, CDR2 FQNEAQ (reference sequence). In DNA, the CDR3 is TGTGCCAGCAGCTTAGATATCGCGGGAGCTGGGACAGATACGCAGTATTTT. Translated: CASSLDIAGAGTDTQYF.

The rearrangement joins TRBV5-1 to TRBJ1-2; TRBD1 is a possible D gene (5 bases). V lost 4 bases and J lost 6, with 13 bases in between. The germline V gene has CDR1 SGHRS and CDR2 YFSETQ. The CDR3 extends over 13 amino acids. This CDR3 reads CASSIGAGDGYTF. The DNA for the CDR3 is TGCGCCAGCAGCATAGGGGCAGGTGATGGCTACACCTTC.

V usage is TRBV27 and J usage is TRBJ1-4; the D is unclear. The germline V gene encodes CDR1 MNHEY and CDR2 SMNVEV (reference sequence). The CDR3 has 15 amino acids. The V gene lost 6 bases and the J gene lost 5 bases, with 16 bases spanning the gap. CDR3 nucleotides: TGTGCCAGCAGCCATGGGGAGAGGGCGAATGAAAAACTGTTTTTT. Its protein is CASSHGERANEKLFF.

The V call is TRBV5-1, the J call TRBJ2-7; D gene uncertain. The CDR3 is made up of 14 amino acids. The germline V gene has CDR1 SGHRS and CDR2 YFSETQ. The V end was cut by 2 bases, the J end by 0 bases, with 9 bases between. The CDR3 spells CASSFTEYSYEQYF. The CDR3 DNA is TGCGCCAGCAGCTTTACGGAGTACTCCTACGAGCAGTACTTC.

This clone was recorded once. This rearrangement joins TRBV19 to TRBJ2-5; 11 positions match TRBD1. CDR3 length: 15 residues. Germline CDR1 and CDR2: LNHDA and SQIVND (reference sequence). Trimming removed 11 bases from V and 5 bases from J; junction bases left unmatched: 13. CDR3 bases: TGTGCCTCGCAGACCGGGACAGGGGGTTGGGAGACCCAGTACTTC. This gives the protein CASQTGTGGWETQYF. Using reference TRBV19 and TRBJ2-5 for the parts outside the CDR3, the full variable domain is DGGITQSPKYLFRKEGQNVTLSCEQNLNHDAMYWYRQDPGQGLRLIYYSQIVNDFQKGDIAEGYSVSREKKESFPLTVTSAQKNPTAFYLCASQTGTGGWETQYFGPGTRLLVL.

The chain is built from TRBV11-3 and TRBJ1-2, with D perhaps matching TRBD1 (6 bases). The CDR3 runs 13 residues. V lost 5 bases and J lost 5, with 12 bases in between. Germline assignment: CDR1 SGHNT and CDR2 YENEEA. The CDR3 nucleotides read TGTGCCAGCAGCCCACAGGGTAAATATGGCTACACCTTC. Amino acids: CASSPQGKYGYTF.